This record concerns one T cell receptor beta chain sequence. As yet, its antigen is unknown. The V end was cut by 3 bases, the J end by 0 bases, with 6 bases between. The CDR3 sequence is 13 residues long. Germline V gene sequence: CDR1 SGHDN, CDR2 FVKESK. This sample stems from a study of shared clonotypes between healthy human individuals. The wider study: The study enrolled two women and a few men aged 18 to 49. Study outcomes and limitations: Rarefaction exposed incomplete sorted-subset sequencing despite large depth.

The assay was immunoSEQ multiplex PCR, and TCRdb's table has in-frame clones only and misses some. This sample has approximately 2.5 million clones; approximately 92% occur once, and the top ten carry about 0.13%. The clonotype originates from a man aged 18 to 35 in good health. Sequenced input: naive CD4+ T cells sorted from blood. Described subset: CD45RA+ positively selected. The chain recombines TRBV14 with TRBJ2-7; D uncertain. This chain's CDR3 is CASSQLFSYEQYF. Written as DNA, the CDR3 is TGTGCCAGCAGCCAGCTTTTCTCCTACGAGCAGTACTTC.